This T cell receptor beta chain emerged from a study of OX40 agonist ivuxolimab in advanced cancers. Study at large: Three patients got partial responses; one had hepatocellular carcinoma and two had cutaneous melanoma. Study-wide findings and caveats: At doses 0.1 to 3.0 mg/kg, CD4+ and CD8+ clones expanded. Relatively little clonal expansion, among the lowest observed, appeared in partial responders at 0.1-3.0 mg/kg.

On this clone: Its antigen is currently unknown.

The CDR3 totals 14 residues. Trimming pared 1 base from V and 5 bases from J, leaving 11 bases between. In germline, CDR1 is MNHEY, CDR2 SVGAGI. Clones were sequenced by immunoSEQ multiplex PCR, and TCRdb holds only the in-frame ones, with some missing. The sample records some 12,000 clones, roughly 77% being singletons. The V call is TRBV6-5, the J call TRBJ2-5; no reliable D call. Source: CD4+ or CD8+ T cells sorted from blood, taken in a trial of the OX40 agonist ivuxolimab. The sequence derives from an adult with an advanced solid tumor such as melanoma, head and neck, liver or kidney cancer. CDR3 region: CASSYLGHPETQYF. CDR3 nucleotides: TGTGCCAGCAGTTACTTAGGGCACCCCGAGACCCAGTACTTC.